A single sample gave rise to the 18 T cell receptor beta chains below, sequenced in a study of lymphopenia after photon versus proton radiotherapy. The method was immunoSEQ multiplex PCR; TCRdb's version includes in-frame clones alone and lacks a portion of them. The data show about 12,000 clones, roughly nine tenths seen once. The sample was peripheral blood, taken from a patient treated with proton-based radiotherapy. The receptors derive from a man in his sixties with pancreatic cancer.

V usage is TRBV28 and J usage is TRBJ2-1, with TRBD1 as a possible D gene (6 bases). The CDR3 is 14 residues long. Per the germline V gene, CDR1 is MDHEN and CDR2 is SYDVKM. The V and J ends lost 5 bases and 0 bases respectively, with 8 bases between them. The CDR3 coding sequence is TGTGCCAGCAGTCTACAGGGCTCCTACAATGAGCAGTTCTTC. The encoded protein is CASSLQGSYNEQFF.

This sequence joins TRBV30 and TRBJ1-5; D is unclear. V shed 1 base and J shed 7 bases, with 11 bases lying between them. The V gene's germline CDR1 is GTSNPN and CDR2 SVGIG (reference sequence). The length of the CDR3 is 13 residues. This CDR3 is CAWSEGPSQPQHF. DNA for the CDR3: TGTGCCTGGAGTGAAGGGCCGAGCCAGCCCCAGCATTTT.

V gene TRBV13 combines with J gene TRBJ2-3; D is uncertain. Germline CDR1 PRHDT, CDR2 FYEKMQ (reference sequence). Trimming took 1 base from V and 2 from J, leaving 4 bases between them. The CDR3 is made up of 13 amino acids. The CDR3 coding sequence is TGTGCCAGCAGCTTAGAACCCACAGATACGCAGTATTTT. Its protein product is CASSLEPTDTQYF.

The CDR3 DNA reads as TGTGCCAGCAGCTCGCTTGGGACCGCCATCGGCGAGCAGTACTTC. This codes for CASSSLGTAIGEQYF. The genes are TRBV5-4 and TRBJ2-7, with D perhaps assigned TRBD1 or TRBD2 (5 bases each). This CDR3 spans 15 amino acids. The germline V gene encodes CDR1 SGHNT and CDR2 YYREEE (reference sequence). V lost 3 bases and J lost 6, with 19 bases in between.

Points on this clone: An end of the junction differs from the germline gene, which may be a read error. This sequence joins TRBV7-2 and TRBJ2-7; the match to TRBD1 covers 8 bases. Germline CDR1 is SGHTA and CDR2 is FQGNSA. This CDR3 has 16 residues. The CDR3 bases are TGTGCCAGCAGCCTAGCCCCAACAGGGGGGTTTTACGAGCAGTACTTC. Amino acid sequence: CASSLAPTGGFYEQYF.

The J gene is TRBJ1-1, the V gene TRBV29-1, with 9 bases that match TRBD1. The CDR3 has 15 residues. V dropped 8 bases and J dropped 5; count of bases not matched to a gene: 15. The germline V gene encodes CDR1 SQVTM and CDR2 ANQGSEA. The CDR3 reads CSSAIDGTGSTEAFF. The DNA of the CDR3 is TGCAGCTCGGCGATCGATGGGACAGGGAGTACTGAAGCTTTCTTT.

The chain carries TRBV30 and TRBJ2-6, with D hard to call. Trimming stripped 2 bases from V and 1 base from J, with 9 bases between. The CDR3 loop spans 15 amino acids. The germline V gene has CDR1 GTSNPN and CDR2 SVGIG (reference sequence). The DNA of the CDR3 is TGTGCCTGGAGTCGCGGTAGGTCTGGGGCCAACGTCCTGACTTTC. Translation gives CAWSRGRSGANVLTF.

The chain is built from TRBV5-1 and TRBJ1-1; TRBD1 might be the D (6 bases). Trimming took off 0 bases at V and 8 bases at J, with 17 bases between the two ends. Germline lookup yields CDR1 SGHRS and CDR2 YFSETQ. The CDR3 sequence is 15 residues long. CDR3 nucleotides: TGCGCCAGCAGCTTGGATATTGGGGGCAAATCCGAAGCTTTCTTT. Encoded protein: CASSLDIGGKSEAFF.

The chain has TRBV29-1 and TRBJ1-2; TRBD1 aligns across 7 bases. The trim removed 6 bases at V and 4 bases at J, leaving 14 bases unmatched. Germline V lookup: CDR1 SQVTM, CDR2 ANQGSEA. CDR3 length: 15 amino acids. The CDR3 sequence is CSVGPTVEGAYGYTF. The CDR3 nucleotides are TGCAGCGTGGGACCCACGGTGGAGGGGGCCTATGGCTACACCTTC.

The rearrangement links TRBV6-1 to TRBJ2-5; no reliable D call. Germline-derived CDR1 and CDR2 are MNHNS and SASEGT. This CDR3 is built from 13 residues. With 4 bases removed from V and 0 bases from J, the gap between germline ends came to 6 bases. CDR3 DNA sequence: TGTGCCAGCAGTGTGATATACCAAGAGACCCAGTACTTC. Translating gives CASSVIYQETQYF.

The gene calls are TRBV6-5 and TRBJ1-2; unclear D gene. The CDR3 covers 14 residues. Deletions cut 7 bases from V and 1 base from J, with 13 bases between. CDR1 is MNHEY and CDR2 is SVGAGI in the germline V gene. The CDR3 sequence is CASTIPGSNYGYTF. The CDR3 DNA reads TGTGCCAGCACCATACCTGGGAGTAACTATGGCTACACCTTC.

The V gene is TRBV7-9, the J gene TRBJ2-5, with D tentatively TRBD1 (5 bases). TRBJ2-7 matches the DNA end more closely, so the J call is doubtful. Germline V gives CDR1 SEHNR, CDR2 FQNEAQ (reference sequence). This CDR3 has 16 residues. CDR3 nucleotides: TGTGCCAGCAGCTCTCCCCTCGTAGGGGTCGGGTACGAGCAGTACTTC. It codes for CASSSPLVGVGYEQYF.

This rearrangement joins TRBV9 to TRBJ2-3; no clear D. CDR1 SGDLS and CDR2 YYNGEE come from the germline V gene. CDR3 length: 16 residues. Between the trimmed V and J ends, which lost 0 bases and 2 bases, there was a span of 13 bases. The CDR3 spells CASSVGNYPSTDTQYF. CDR3 DNA: TGTGCCAGCAGCGTAGGGAACTACCCCTCCACAGATACGCAGTATTTT.

The chain couples TRBV28 to TRBJ1-6, with TRBD1 identical over 8 bases. This CDR3 is built from 15 residues. Trimming took 9 bases from V and 7 from J; bases not matched to a gene: 11. The V gene's germline CDR1 is MDHEN and CDR2 SYDVKM. CDR3 residues: CASRSPGTGNSPLHF. The CDR3 DNA is TGTGCCAGTAGGTCACCCGGGACAGGAAATTCACCCCTCCACTTT.

The J gene is TRBJ1-1, the V gene TRBV29-1; D unresolved. CDR1 and CDR2 (germline): SQVTM, ANQGSEA. V shed 7 bases and J shed 1 base, with 10 bases lying between them. The CDR3 covers 12 residues. CDR3 DNA sequence: TGCAGCGCTGGAGCTTCGAACACTGAAGCTTTCTTT. Translated, it gives CSAGASNTEAFF.

CDR3 sequence reads: CAPENRRRETQYF. The DNA for the CDR3 is TGTGCTCCGGAAAACCGACGCCGAGAGACCCAGTACTTC. This chain uses TRBV30 with TRBJ2-5; D remains ambiguous. The CDR3 extends over 13 amino acids. CDR1 and CDR2 (germline): GTSNPN, SVGIG (reference sequence). The variable domain in full, completed from reference TRBV30 and TRBJ2-5, reads SQTIHQWPATLVQPVGSPLSLECTVEGTSNPNLYWYRQAAGRGLQLLFYSVGIGQISSEVPQNLSASRPQDRQFILSSKKLLLSDSGFYLCAPENRRRETQYFGPGTRLLVL.

This sequence joins TRBV7-2 and TRBJ2-1; D gene uncertain. Germline CDR1 SGHTA, CDR2 FQGNSA. Trimming left V 3 bases short and J 7 bases short, with 10 bases between. The CDR3 has 13 amino acids. The CDR3 loop reads CASSFSSLNEQFF. CDR3 nucleotide sequence: TGTGCCAGCAGCTTCAGCAGCCTGAATGAGCAGTTCTTC.

V and J are TRBV5-1 and TRBJ2-5; D uncertain. The CDR3 length is 15 residues. CDR1 SGHRS and CDR2 YFSETQ come from the germline V gene. V was pared by 3 bases and J by 6 bases, with 18 bases between. CDR3 protein: CASSSPGSGLKTQYF. CDR3 in DNA: TGCGCCAGCAGCTCGCCAGGTAGTGGGCTGAAGACCCAGTACTTC.